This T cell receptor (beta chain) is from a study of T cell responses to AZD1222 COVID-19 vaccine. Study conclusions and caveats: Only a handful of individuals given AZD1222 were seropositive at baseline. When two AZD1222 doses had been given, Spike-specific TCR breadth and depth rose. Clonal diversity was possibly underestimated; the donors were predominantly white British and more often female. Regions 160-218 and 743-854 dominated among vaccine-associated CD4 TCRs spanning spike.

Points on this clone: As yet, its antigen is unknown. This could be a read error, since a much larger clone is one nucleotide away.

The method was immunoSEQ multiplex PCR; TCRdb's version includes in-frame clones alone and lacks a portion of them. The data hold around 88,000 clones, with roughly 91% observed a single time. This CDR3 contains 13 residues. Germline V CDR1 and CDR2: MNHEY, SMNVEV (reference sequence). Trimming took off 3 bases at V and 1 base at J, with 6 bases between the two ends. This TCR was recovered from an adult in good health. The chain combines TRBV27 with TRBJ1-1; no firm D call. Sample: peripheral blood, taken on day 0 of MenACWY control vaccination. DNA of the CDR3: TGTGCCAGCAGTTTCGGGAAGAACACTGAAGCTTTCTTT. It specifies CASSFGKNTEAFF.